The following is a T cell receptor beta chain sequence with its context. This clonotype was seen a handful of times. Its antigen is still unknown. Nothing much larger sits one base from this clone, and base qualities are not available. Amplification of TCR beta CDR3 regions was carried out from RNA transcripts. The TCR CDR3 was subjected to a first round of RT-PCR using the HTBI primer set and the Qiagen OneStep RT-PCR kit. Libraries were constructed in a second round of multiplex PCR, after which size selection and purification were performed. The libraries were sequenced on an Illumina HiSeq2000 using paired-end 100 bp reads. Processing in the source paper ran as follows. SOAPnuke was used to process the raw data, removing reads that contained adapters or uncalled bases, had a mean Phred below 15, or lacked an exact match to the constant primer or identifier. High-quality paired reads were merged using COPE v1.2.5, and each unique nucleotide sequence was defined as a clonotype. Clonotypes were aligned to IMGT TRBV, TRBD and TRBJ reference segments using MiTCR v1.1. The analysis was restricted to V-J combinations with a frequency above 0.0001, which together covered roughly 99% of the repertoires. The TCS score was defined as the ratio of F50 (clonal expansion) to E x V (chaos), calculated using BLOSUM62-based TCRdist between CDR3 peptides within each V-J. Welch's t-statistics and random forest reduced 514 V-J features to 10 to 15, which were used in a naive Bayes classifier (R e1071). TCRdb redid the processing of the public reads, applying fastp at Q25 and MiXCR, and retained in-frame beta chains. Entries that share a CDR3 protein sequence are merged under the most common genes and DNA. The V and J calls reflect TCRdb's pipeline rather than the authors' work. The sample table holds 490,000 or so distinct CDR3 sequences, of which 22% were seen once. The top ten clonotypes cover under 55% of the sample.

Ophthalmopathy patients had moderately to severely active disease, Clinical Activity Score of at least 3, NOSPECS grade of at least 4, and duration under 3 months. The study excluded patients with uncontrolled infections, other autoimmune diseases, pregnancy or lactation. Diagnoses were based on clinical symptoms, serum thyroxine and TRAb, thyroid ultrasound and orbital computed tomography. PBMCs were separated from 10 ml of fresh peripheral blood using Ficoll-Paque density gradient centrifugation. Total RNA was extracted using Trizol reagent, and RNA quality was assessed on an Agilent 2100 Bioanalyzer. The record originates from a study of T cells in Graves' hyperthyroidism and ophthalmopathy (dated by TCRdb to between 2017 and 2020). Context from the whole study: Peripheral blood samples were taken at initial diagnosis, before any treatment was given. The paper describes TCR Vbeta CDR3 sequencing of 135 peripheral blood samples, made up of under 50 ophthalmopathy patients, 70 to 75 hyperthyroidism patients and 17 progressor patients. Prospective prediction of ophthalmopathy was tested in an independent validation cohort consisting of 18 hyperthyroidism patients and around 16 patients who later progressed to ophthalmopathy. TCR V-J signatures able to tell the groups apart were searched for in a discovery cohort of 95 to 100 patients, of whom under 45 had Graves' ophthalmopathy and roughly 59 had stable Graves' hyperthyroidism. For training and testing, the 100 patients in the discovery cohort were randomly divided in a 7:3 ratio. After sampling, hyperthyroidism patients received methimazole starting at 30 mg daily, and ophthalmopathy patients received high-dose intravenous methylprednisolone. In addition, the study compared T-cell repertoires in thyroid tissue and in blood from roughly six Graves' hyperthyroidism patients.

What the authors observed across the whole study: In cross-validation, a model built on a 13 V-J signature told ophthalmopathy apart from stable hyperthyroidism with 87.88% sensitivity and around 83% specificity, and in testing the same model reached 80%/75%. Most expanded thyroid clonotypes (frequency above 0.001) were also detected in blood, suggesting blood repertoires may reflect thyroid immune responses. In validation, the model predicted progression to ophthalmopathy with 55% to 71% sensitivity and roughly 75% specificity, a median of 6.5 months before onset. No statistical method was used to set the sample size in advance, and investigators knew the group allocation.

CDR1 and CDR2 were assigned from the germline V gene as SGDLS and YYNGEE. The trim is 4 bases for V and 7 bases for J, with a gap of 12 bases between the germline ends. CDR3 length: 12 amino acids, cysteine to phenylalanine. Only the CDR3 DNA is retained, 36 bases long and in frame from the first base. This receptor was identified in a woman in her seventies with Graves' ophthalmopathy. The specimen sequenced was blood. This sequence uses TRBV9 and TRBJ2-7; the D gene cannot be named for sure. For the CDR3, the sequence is CASSPPSPEQYF. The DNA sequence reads TGTGCCAGCAGCCCACCCTCCCCGGAGCAGTACTTC.